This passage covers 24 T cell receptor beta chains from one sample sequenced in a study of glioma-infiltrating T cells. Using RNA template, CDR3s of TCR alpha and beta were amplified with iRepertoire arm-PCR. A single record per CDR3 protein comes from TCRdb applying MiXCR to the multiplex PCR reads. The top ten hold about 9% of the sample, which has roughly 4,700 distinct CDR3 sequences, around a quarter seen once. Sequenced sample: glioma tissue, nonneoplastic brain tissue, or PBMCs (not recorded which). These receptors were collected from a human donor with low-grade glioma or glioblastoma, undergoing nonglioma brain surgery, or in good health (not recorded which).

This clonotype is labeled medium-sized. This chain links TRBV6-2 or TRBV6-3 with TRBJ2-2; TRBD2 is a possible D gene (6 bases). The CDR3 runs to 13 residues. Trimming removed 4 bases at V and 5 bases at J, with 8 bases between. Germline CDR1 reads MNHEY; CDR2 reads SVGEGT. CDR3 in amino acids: CASSWDFTGELFF. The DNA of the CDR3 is TGTGCCAGCAGTTGGGACTTTACCGGGGAGCTGTTTTTT.

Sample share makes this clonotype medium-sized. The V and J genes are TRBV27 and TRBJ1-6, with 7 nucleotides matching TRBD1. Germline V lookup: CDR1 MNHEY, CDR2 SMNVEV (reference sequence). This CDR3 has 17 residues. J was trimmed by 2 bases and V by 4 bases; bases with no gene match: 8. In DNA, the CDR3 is TGTGCCAGCAGTTCGGTTCTCGGGACAGCCTATAATTCACCCCTCCACTTT. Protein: CASSSVLGTAYNSPLHF.

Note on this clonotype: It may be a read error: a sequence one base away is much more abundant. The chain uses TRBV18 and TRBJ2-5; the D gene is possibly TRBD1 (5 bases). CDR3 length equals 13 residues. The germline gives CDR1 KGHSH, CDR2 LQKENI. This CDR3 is CASSPTVQGTQYF. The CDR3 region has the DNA TGTGCCAGCTCACCGACAGTCCAAGGGACCCAGTACTTC.

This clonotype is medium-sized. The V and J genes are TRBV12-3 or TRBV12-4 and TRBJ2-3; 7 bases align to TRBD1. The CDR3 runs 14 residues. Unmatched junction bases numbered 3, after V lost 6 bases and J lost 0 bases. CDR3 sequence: CASRPTGSTDTQYF. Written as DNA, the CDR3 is TGTGCCAGCAGGCCGACAGGGAGCACAGATACGCAGTATTTT.

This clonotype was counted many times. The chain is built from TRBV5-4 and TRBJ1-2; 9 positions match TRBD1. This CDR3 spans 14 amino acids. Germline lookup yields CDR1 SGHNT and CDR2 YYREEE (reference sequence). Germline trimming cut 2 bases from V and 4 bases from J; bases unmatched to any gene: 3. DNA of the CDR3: TGTGCCAGCAGCTTCAGGACAGGGGCCTATGGCTACACCTTC. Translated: CASSFRTGAYGYTF. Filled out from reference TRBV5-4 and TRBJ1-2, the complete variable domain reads ETGVTQSPTHLIKTRGQQVTLRCSSQSGHNTVSWYQQALGQGPQFIFQYYREEENGRGNFPPRFSGLQFPNYSSELNVNALELDDSALYLCASSFRTGAYGYTFGSGTRLTVV.

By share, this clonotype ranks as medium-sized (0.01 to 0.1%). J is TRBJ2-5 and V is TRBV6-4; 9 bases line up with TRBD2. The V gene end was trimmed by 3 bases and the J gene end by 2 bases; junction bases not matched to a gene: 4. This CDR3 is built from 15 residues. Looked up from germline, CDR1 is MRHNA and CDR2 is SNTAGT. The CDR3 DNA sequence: TGTGCCAGCAGTGAAGTTAGCGGGGGTCAAGAGACCCAGTACTTC. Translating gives CASSEVSGGQETQYF.

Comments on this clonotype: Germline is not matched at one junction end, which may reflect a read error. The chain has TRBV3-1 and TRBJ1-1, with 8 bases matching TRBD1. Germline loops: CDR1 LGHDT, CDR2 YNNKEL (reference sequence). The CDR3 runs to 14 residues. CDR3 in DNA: TGTGCCAGCAGGCCGGGACAGGTAAACACTGAGGCTTTCTTT. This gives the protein CASRPGQVNTEAFF.

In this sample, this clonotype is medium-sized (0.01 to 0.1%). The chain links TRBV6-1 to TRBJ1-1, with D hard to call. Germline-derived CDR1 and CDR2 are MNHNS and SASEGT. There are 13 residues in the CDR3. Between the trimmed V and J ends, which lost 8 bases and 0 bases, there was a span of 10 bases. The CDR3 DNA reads TGTGCCAGCCTCGCAGCCTTGAACACTGAAGCTTTCTTT. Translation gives CASLAALNTEAFF.

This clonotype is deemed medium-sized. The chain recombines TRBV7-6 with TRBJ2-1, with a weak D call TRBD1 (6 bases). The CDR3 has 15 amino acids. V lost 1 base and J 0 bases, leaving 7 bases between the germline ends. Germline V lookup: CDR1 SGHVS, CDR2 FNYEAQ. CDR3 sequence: CASSLEGGSYNEQFF. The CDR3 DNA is TGTGCCAGCAGCTTAGAAGGGGGCTCCTACAATGAGCAGTTCTTC.

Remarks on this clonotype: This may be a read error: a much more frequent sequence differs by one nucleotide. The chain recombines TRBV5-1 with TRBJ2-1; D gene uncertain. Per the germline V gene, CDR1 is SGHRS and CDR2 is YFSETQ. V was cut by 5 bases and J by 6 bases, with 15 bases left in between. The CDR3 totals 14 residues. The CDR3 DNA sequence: TGCGCCAGCAGTGGATCTCCGCCACCCAATGAGCAGTTCTTC. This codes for CASSGSPPPNEQFF.

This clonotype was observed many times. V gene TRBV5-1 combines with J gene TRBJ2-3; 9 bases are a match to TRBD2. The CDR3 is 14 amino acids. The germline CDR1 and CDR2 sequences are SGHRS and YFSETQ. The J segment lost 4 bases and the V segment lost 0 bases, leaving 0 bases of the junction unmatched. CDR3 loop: CASSLGLAADTQYF. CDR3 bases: TGCGCCAGCAGCTTGGGACTAGCGGCAGATACGCAGTATTTT.

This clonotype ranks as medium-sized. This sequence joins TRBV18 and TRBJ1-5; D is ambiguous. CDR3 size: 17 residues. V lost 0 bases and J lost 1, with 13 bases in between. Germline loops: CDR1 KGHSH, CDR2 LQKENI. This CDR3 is CASSPPPPGKSNQPQHF. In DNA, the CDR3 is TGTGCCAGCTCACCACCGCCTCCGGGGAAAAGCAATCAGCCCCAGCATTTT.

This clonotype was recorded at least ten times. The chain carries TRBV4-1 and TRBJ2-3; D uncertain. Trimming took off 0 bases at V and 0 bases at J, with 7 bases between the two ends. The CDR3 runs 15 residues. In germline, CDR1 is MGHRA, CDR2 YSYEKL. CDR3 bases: TGCGCCAGCAGCCAAGATCGCCTTAGCACAGATACGCAGTATTTT. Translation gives CASSQDRLSTDTQYF.

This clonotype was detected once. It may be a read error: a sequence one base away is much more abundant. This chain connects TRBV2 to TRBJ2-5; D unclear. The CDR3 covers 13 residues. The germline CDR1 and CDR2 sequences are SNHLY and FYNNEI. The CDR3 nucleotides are TGTGACAGCAGAGGTCGGGACCAAGAGACCCAGTACTTC. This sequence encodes CDSRGRDQETQYF.

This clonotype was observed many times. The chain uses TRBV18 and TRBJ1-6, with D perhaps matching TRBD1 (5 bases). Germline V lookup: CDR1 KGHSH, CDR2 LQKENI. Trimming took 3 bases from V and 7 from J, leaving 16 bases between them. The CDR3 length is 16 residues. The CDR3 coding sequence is TGTGCCAGCTCACCGGCTGAACGACAGCCGAATTCACCCCTCCACTTT. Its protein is CASSPAERQPNSPLHF.

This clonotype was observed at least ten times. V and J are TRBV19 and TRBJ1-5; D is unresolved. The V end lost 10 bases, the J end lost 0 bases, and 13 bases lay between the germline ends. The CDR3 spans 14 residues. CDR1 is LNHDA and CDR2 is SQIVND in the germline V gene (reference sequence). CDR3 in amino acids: CATLSRGSNQPQHF. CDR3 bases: TGTGCCACCCTATCACGGGGTAGCAATCAGCCCCAGCATTTT.

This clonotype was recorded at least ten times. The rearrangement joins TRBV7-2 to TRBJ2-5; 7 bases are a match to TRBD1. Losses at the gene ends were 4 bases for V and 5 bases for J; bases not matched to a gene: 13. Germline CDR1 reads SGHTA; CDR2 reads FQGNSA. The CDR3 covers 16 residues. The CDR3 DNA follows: TGTGCCAGCAGCTATTCAAGACAGGGCCCCTTCGAGACCCAGTACTTC. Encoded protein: CASSYSRQGPFETQYF.

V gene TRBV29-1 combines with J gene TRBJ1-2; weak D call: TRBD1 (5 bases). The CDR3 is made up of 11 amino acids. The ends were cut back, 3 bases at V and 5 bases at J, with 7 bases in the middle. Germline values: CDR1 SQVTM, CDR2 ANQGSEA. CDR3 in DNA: TGCAGCGTTGATCAGGGTTATGGCTACACCTTC. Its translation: CSVDQGYGYTF.

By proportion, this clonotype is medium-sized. CDR3 coding DNA: TGTGCCAGCAGTGCCCCCGGGACGCAGAACACCGGGGAGCTGTTTTTT. Its protein is CASSAPGTQNTGELFF. The chain couples TRBV6-1 to TRBJ2-2; the D gene could be TRBD1 or TRBD2 (5 bases each). The germline gives CDR1 MNHNS, CDR2 SASEGT. CDR3 length: 16 residues. The V and J ends lost 4 bases and 1 base respectively, with 13 bases between them.

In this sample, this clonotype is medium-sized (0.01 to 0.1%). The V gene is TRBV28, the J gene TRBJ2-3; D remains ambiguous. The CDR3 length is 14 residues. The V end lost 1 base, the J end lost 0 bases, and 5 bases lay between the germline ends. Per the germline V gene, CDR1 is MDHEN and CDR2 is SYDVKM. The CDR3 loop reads CASSLSTSTDTQYF. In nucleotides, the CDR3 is TGTGCCAGCAGTTTATCGACTAGCACAGATACGCAGTATTTT.

The CDR3 region is CASWWTSGVALNEQFF. In DNA form, the CDR3 reads TGTGCCAGCTGGTGGACTAGCGGGGTGGCTCTCAATGAGCAGTTCTTC. This chain uses TRBV27 with TRBJ2-1, with 12 bases that match TRBD2. From germline, CDR1 is MNHEY and CDR2 SMNVEV (reference sequence). This CDR3 has 16 amino acids. V trimming: 8 bases; J trimming: 6 bases; junction bases outside the gene matches: 11.

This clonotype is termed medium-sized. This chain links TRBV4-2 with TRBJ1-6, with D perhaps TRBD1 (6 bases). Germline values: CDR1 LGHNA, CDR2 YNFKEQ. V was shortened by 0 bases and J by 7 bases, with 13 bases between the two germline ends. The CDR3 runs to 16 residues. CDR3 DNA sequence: TGTGCCAGCAGCCAAGAACTAACAGGGAGAAATTCACCCCTCCACTTT. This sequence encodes CASSQELTGRNSPLHF.

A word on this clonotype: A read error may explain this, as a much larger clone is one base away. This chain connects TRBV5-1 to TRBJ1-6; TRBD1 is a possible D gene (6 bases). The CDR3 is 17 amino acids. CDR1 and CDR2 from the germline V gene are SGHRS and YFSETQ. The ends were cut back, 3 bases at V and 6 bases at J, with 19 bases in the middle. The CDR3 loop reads CASSYPESGTSNSPLHF. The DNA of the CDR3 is TGCGCCAGCAGCTACCCAGAGTCCGGGACAAGTAATTCACCCCTCCACTTT.

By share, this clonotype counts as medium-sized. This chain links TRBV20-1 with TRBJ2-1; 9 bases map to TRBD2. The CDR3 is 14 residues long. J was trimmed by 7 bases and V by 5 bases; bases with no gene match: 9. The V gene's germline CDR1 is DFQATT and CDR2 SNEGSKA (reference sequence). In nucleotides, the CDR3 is TGCAGTGCTCCGAGCGGGGGGTGGAGGAATGAGCAGTTCTTC. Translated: CSAPSGGWRNEQFF.